This T cell receptor (beta chain) was sequenced for a study of T-cell reconstitution after alpha-beta-depleted transplantation in children. V dropped 4 bases and J dropped 5 bases, with 8 bases sitting between them. Germline V CDR1 and CDR2: MNHNS, SASEGT. CDR3 size: 12 residues. This clonotype was picked up a small number of times. It was with unique molecular identifiers that the TCRbeta library was prepared. TCRdb reprocessed the PCR reads with MiXCR, giving one entry per CDR3 protein. The sample contains 90,000 to 100,000 distinct CDR3 sequences, less than 25% of which appear only once. The V call is TRBV6-1, the J call TRBJ1-2; a weak D match, TRBD1 (6 bases). Material: PBMCs, obtained before TCRalphabeta/CD19-depleted stem cell transplant. This TCR derives from a boy younger than 10 with acute lymphoblastic leukemia, due to receive a stem cell transplant. The CDR3 sequence is CASSVQGYGYTF. As DNA, the CDR3 is TGTGCCAGCAGTGTACAGGGTTATGGCTACACCTTC.